What follows are 11 T cell receptor beta chains derived from one specimen sequenced in a study of T-cell memory formation after mild COVID-19. TCRdb reanalysed the 5' RACE reads using MiXCR and keeps one entry per CDR3 protein. The sample includes some 300,000 distinct CDR3 sequences, 15% to 20% of them seen just once. Sequenced: PBMCs or a T cell subset sorted from them (not recorded which). Source of these receptors: a man between 18 and 35 years old who had mild COVID-19 (a few samples of this study predate the infection). Cell type and time point are not known.

This clonotype was seen more than once but under ten times. The chain carries TRBV29-1 and TRBJ2-1, with TRBD2 matching over 7 bases. The trim removed 5 bases at V and 10 bases at J, leaving 11 bases unmatched. Germline V gives CDR1 SQVTM, CDR2 ANQGSEA. The CDR3 sequence is 13 residues long. In DNA, the CDR3 is TGCAGCGTTCCCCCCCGCAGCGGGGAAGAGCAGTTCTTC. Translation gives CSVPPRSGEEQFF.

The chain has TRBV9 and TRBJ2-2, with 11 bases aligning to TRBD2. Trimming cost V 5 bases and J 4 bases; bases outside gene matches: 13. The CDR3 is made up of 18 amino acids. Germline loops: CDR1 SGDLS, CDR2 YYNGEE. The CDR3 spells CASSQQQLAGATTGELFF. CDR3 sequence (DNA): TGTGCCAGCAGTCAACAACAACTAGCGGGGGCCACCACCGGGGAGCTGTTTTTT. The entire variable domain, with the rest obtained from reference TRBV9 and TRBJ2-2, is as follows: DSGVTQTPKHLITATGQRVTLRCSPRSGDLSVYWYQQSLDQGLQFLIQYYNGEERAKGNILERFSAQQFPDLHSELNLSSLELGDSALYFCASSQQQLAGATTGELFFGEGSRLTVL.

This chain connects TRBV4-3 to TRBJ2-1; D is ambiguous. Trimming shortened V by 4 bases and J by 1 base, and 11 bases separated the two germline ends. The CDR3 contains 15 residues. Per germline, CDR1 LGHNA and CDR2 YSLEER. CDR3 amino acids: CASSPKDQSYNEQFF. In nucleotides, the CDR3 is TGCGCCAGCAGCCCAAAGGACCAGTCCTACAATGAGCAGTTCTTC.

This clonotype was counted a few times. The CDR3 sequence is CASSQDTGTGTGELFF. The DNA of the CDR3 is TGTGCCAGCAGCCAAGATACCGGGACAGGTACCGGGGAGCTGTTTTTT. The rearrangement links TRBV4-2 to TRBJ2-2; 8 bases are shared with TRBD1. Trimming removed 0 bases from V and 5 bases from J; junction bases left unmatched: 5. This CDR3 comprises 16 residues. In germline, CDR1 is LGHNA, CDR2 YNFKEQ.

This rearrangement joins TRBV7-2 to TRBJ2-5; D might be TRBD2 (6 bases). This CDR3 contains 14 residues. Germline loops: CDR1 SGHTA, CDR2 FQGNSA. The V and J ends lost 5 bases and 1 base respectively, with 11 bases between them. The CDR3 nucleotides are TGTGCCAGCAGCGGGAGGCAGCTCCAAGAGACCCAGTACTTC. Amino acids: CASSGRQLQETQYF.

This clonotype occurred a few times. V is TRBV5-1 and J is TRBJ2-1; 9 bases agree with TRBD2. The CDR3 is made up of 14 amino acids. Germline V CDR1 and CDR2: SGHRS, YFSETQ. The ends lost 6 bases at V and 5 bases at J; junction bases unmatched: 6. The CDR3: CASTRRGGDNEQFF. For the CDR3, the DNA is TGCGCCAGCACCCGGCGGGGGGGAGACAATGAGCAGTTCTTC.

This clonotype showed up just a few times. V usage is TRBV7-6 and J usage is TRBJ2-1; D possibly uses TRBD1 or TRBD2 (5 bases each). The CDR3 loop spans 15 amino acids. Germline V lookup: CDR1 SGHVS, CDR2 FNYEAQ. Trimming removed 1 base from V and 6 bases from J, with 13 bases in between. CDR3 sequence (DNA): TGTGCCAGCAGCTTAGACGTGGGGGAGCCCAATGAGCAGTTCTTC. Protein sequence: CASSLDVGEPNEQFF.

On this clonotype: Given a much more abundant clone one base away, this may be a read error. The V call is TRBV5-1, the J call TRBJ2-1; D is possibly TRBD1 (6 bases). The germline V gene has CDR1 SGHRS and CDR2 YFSETQ. This CDR3 has 13 amino acids. V lost 0 bases, J lost 5 bases, and 6 bases lay in between. CDR3 nucleotides: TGCGCCAGCAGCTTGGACAGGGACAATGAGCAGTTCTTC. Protein: CASSLDRDNEQFF.

This clonotype was detected a few times. CDR3: CGATPSQTQYF. In DNA form, the CDR3 reads TGCGGCGCTACTCCCAGCCAGACCCAGTACTTC. The chain couples TRBV29-1 to TRBJ2-5; D is unresolved. There are 11 residues in the CDR3. The germline gives CDR1 SQVTM, CDR2 ANQGSEA.

The chain uses TRBV20-1 and TRBJ2-6; unclear D gene. The length of the CDR3 is 14 residues. The germline V gene has CDR1 DFQATT and CDR2 SNEGSKA (reference sequence). The ends were cut back, 3 bases at V and 2 bases at J, with 8 bases in the middle. The CDR3 DNA reads as TGCAGTGCTAGGAAGGAACCTGGGGCCAACGTCCTGACTTTC. Its translation is CSARKEPGANVLTF.

The chain links TRBV19 to TRBJ1-4; perhaps TRBD1 as D (5 bases). Germline V gene data show CDR1 as LNHDA and CDR2 as SQIVND (reference sequence). The CDR3 has 15 residues. V was pared by 7 bases and J by 0 bases, with 12 bases between. The CDR3 reads CASMEGNTTNEKLFF. The CDR3 DNA reads TGTGCCAGTATGGAGGGGAATACAACTAATGAAAAACTGTTTTTT. Full variable domain (rest looked up from reference TRBV19 and TRBJ1-4): DGGITQSPKYLFRKEGQNVTLSCEQNLNHDAMYWYRQDPGQGLRLIYYSQIVNDFQKGDIAEGYSVSREKKESFPLTVTSAQKNPTAFYLCASMEGNTTNEKLFFGSGTQLSVL.